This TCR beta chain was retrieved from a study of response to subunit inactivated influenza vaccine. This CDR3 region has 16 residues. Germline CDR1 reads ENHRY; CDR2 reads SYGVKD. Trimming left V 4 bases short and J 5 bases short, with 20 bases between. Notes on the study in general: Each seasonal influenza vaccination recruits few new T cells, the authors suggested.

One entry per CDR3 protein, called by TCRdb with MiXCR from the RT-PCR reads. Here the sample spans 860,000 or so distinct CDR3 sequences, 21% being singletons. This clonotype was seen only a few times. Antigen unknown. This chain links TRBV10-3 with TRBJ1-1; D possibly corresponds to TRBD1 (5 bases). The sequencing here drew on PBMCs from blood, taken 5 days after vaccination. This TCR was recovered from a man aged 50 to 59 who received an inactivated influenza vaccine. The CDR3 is CAISGGKGDRGTEAFF. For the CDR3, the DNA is TGTGCCATCAGTGGGGGAAAAGGAGACCGGGGGACTGAAGCTTTCTTT.